The 10 T cell receptor beta chains in this list originate from one sample, sequenced in a study of human CD8 memory T cell subsets (dated by TCRdb to 2018 to 2021). A Human TCR Profiling Kit was used to prepare UMI-labeled 5' RACE TCRbeta libraries. Once TCRdb had reprocessed the reads, it stored one entry per CDR3 protein sequence and supplied no DNA. The sample has around 4,000 distinct CDR3 sequences on record. Of the sample, around 21% falls within the top ten clones. Source material: CD8+ T cells from PBMCs. These receptors came from a human donor in good health.

The V and J genes are TRBV7-2 and TRBJ2-2; no DNA is available, so the TRBD2 call from TCRdb remains unchecked. This CDR3 is 14 amino acids long. Germline V gene lookup returns CDR1 SGHTA and CDR2 FQGNSA. The CDR3 spells CASTNLAGSRELFF.

The rearrangement links TRBV11-2 to TRBJ2-1. Germline lookup yields CDR1 SGHAT and CDR2 FQNNGV. The CDR3 length is 15 residues. The CDR3 protein is CASSLVQGSYNEQFF.

This clonotype registers medium-sized by frequency. V and J are TRBV12-3 or TRBV12-4 and TRBJ2-1; TCRdb calls TRBD2, which cannot be checked without DNA. This CDR3 region has 16 residues. The CDR3 reads CASSLPGTSSYNEQFF.

This clonotype ranks as large in terms of frequency. The J gene is TRBJ2-5, the V gene TRBV24-1; the D call from TCRdb, TRBD2, cannot be confirmed without DNA. The CDR3 runs 13 residues. Germline V gene lookup returns CDR1 KGHDR and CDR2 SFDVKD. CDR3 residues: CATSPSSGETQYF.

This clonotype is classed as medium-sized by frequency. The V gene is TRBV10-3, the J gene TRBJ2-1; the TRBD1 assignment by TCRdb is unverifiable without DNA. The germline V gene has CDR1 ENHRY and CDR2 SYGVKD. This CDR3 is built from 18 residues. CDR3: CAISEPDSRVVEPNEQFF.

The chain carries TRBV7-9 and TRBJ2-5; there is no DNA to check the TCRdb D call of TRBD2. Germline V gene data show CDR1 as SEHNR and CDR2 as FQNEAQ (reference sequence). The CDR3 length is 14 residues. This CDR3 is CASSFLAGQETQYF.

The V and J genes are TRBV12-3 or TRBV12-4 and TRBJ2-1. This CDR3 has 11 amino acids. The chain's CDR3 is CASSFGNEQFF.

This chain links TRBV10-3 with TRBJ2-1; TCRdb indicates TRBD1, and absent DNA this call remains unverified. The germline V gene encodes CDR1 ENHRY and CDR2 SYGVKD. The CDR3 consists of 12 residues. Here the CDR3 reads CAISGDKNEQFF.

The chain joins TRBV20-1 to TRBJ2-2. Per germline, CDR1 DFQATT and CDR2 SNEGSKA (reference sequence). CDR3 length equals 13 residues. The CDR3 is CSASQANTGELFF.

The chain is built from TRBV27 and TRBJ2-1; the TRBD1 assignment by TCRdb is unverifiable without DNA. The length of the CDR3 is 16 residues. Germline V gene sequence: CDR1 MNHEY, CDR2 SMNVEV (reference sequence). CDR3 loop: CASSLGTGGAYNEQFF.